This T cell receptor beta chain was profiled in a study of molecular identifiers for immune sequencing clone quantification. Germline CDR1 reads SEHNR; CDR2 reads FQNEAQ (reference sequence). This CDR3 region has 16 residues. A single count supports this clonotype. A read error may account for a junction end that differs from germline. One entry per CDR3 protein, called by TCRdb with MiXCR from the PCR reads. Of some 100,000 distinct CDR3 sequences in the sample, roughly 38% were seen once. The sample consisted of naive CD8+ T cells from blood, with Jurkat cell RNA spiked in. Subset specified: FACS-sorted CD8+CD4-CCR7+CD45RA+ naive T cells. This TCR was recovered from a human donor in good health. Some libraries in this study had Jurkat cell RNA spiked in. The J gene is TRBJ2-3, the V gene TRBV7-9; the D is unclear. CDR3 DNA sequence: TGTGCCAGCACCGGCTTTGCGGCTAGAAGCTCAGAAACGCAGTATTTT. It codes for CASTGFAARSSETQYF.